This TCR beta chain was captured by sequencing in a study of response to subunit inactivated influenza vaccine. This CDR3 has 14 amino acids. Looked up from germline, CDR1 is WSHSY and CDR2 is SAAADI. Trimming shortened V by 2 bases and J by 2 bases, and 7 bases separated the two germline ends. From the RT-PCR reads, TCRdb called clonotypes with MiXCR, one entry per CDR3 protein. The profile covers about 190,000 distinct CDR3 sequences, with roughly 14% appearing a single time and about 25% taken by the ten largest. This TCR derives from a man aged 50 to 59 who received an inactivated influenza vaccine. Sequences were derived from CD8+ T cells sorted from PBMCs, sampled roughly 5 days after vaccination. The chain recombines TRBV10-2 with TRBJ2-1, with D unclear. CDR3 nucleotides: TGCGCCAGCAGTGAGGGCGTGACCTACAATGAGCAGTTCTTC. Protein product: CASSEGVTYNEQFF.